Reported below is one T cell receptor beta chain. Its antigen is still unknown. Qualities for individual bases were not recorded, and no much larger clone is one base off. This sample was taken from a study of shared clonotypes between healthy human individuals (dated by TCRdb to the early 2020s). About the study as a whole: Two women and three men aged 18 to 49 years were included in the cohort. For each donor, CD4 naive and CD4 memory were each given three plates, CD8 naive was given two plates, and CD8 memory was given one plate. Blood TCR repertoires of five healthy adults were deeply sequenced to estimate repertoire size and the extent of clonotype sharing between individuals. To increase sequencing depth and limit assay-specific biases, different laboratories used diverse techniques to prepare libraries and sequence TCR repertoires. Between about 0.85 and 9.5 billion PBMCs per donor were obtained by leukapheresis. Beyond this particular receptor, the publication reports: Sampling was restricted to blood, and TCR repertoires in tissues likely differ from the TCR repertoires found in blood. Based on pairwise subsampling, the degree of clonotype sharing among donors was expected to be affected by sequencing depth. Because the study included a small number of donors, the genetic and exposure-history diversity represented was limited. Estimated clonotype richness was generally larger for naive than for memory subsets. Clonotypes shared by all four sorted-subset donors showed higher generation probabilities than non-shared clonotypes. When a handful of donors were compared, the shared fraction of clonotypes was 5% to 6.5% for naive CD4, around 3.6% for naive CD8, 2% to 2.5% for memory CD4, and less than 0.45% for memory CD8. Even with the large sequencing depth, rarefaction of the sorted-subset datasets indicated that sequencing was incomplete.

Trimming removed 4 bases from V and 5 bases from J; the gene matches leave 7 bases unexplained. The CDR3, cysteine through phenylalanine, is 14 amino acids long. The sequence is cut down to CDR3 DNA, 42 bases in frame from base 1. The germline V gene provides CDR1 LGHNA and CDR2 YNFKEQ. Using the deep immunoSEQ assay, TCR CDR3 regions were amplified from genomic DNA by multiplex PCR. Extracted genomic DNA from each cell subset was spread evenly across all wells of several immunoSEQ 96-well plates, with each plate serving as a replicate. Each replicate PCR for sorted subsets received approximately 220 ng genomic DNA, equal to tens of thousands of T cell genomes. Purified libraries were quantified with a Qubit 3.0 fluorometer, sized on a Bioanalyzer 2100, and re-quantified with the KAPA Library Quantification kit. Each immunoSEQ 96-well plate was sequenced on its own single-read 150-cycle Illumina NextSeq 550 flow cell. In the authors' own workflow: The immunoSEQ output contained only junctional sequences without quality scores, so filtering could not match that applied to full-length reads. To assign V/J genes and CDR3, sequences were annotated against IMGT germline references using PyIR, a Python wrapper for IgBLAST v1.9. Reads were filtered out if the reads had weak V/J assignments (E-value above 1e-6), no CDR3, stop codons, out-of-frame junctions, or ambiguous translated residues. V3J clonotypes were defined by identical inferred V gene, J gene, and CDR3 amino acid sequence. To compute the percentage overlap between repertoires, the number of shared unique clonotypes was divided by the size of the smaller repertoire. RTK rarefaction, the Chao1 estimator, and Recon v2.1 estimates of unobserved clonotypes were used to assess repertoire richness. OLGA was used to compute generation probabilities for all TCRbeta clonotypes that the gDNA method yielded from a handful of donors. TCRdb re-hosts the immuneACCESS table, in-frame sequences only. Its copies lack some clones; in the studies checked, an unresolved V gene accounts for under half of them, and the cause for the rest is not known. Clone size and V and J calls were adopted from that table, with D and trimming inferred from the DNA. The sample table holds about 2.4 million clones, of which more than 85% were seen once. The ten largest account for 0.35% to 0.45% of the sample.

The donors were healthy, HIV-negative adults with no recently reported acute infections or vaccinations. Every donor was a Caucasian adult living in Nashville, Tennessee, USA. CD4+ T cells were enriched by magnetic negative selection; naive cells were then positively selected on CD45RA, and the negative fraction formed the memory subset. Blood was obtained by leukapheresis, after which PBMCs were separated by Ficoll-Histopaque density gradient centrifugation and cryopreserved in liquid nitrogen vapor phase. Analytical flow cytometry was used to check the purity and quantity of each magnetically sorted T cell population. Each sorted fraction had its genomic DNA isolated and then quantified by UV absorbance on a Nanodrop 2000c.

Sequenced sample: naive CD4+ T cells from PBMCs. In the paper's terms, the cell subset or site label means: CD45RA+ positively selected. The TCR comes from a man aged 18-30 years in good health. Some clones in this sample may be carry-over from other donors' samples. The chain couples TRBV4-2 to TRBJ1-1; 7 of the junction bases match TRBD1. The base sequence is TGTGCCAGCAGCCCCCGGGACAGACCGACTGAAGCTTTCTTT. Translated, it reads CASSPRDRPTEAFF.